This TCR beta chain comes out of a study of T-cell memory formation after mild COVID-19 listed by TCRdb under 2021. For the wider study: TCR sequence clusters from the two donors were found to be largely donor specific. Two young, previously healthy adult volunteers, one female and one male, were included in the cohort. T-cell clones expanding and contracting after mild COVID-19 in a couple of donors were tracked by longitudinal TCRalpha and TCRbeta repertoire sequencing.

The run used an Illumina NovaSeq 6000. TCRalpha and TCRbeta cDNA libraries were built by 5'RACE with constant-segment primers, adding sample barcodes and unique molecular identifiers. Trizol reagent was used to extract RNA from every sample. Library amplification was performed in two PCR steps, and a second sample barcode and Illumina TruSeq adapters were introduced in the second step. Libraries were sequenced on an Illumina NovaSeq with 2 x 150 bp paired-end reads. The published analysis was carried out like this. Reads were demultiplexed and collapsed into UMI-guided consensus sequences with migec v1.2.7. Using mixcr v2.1.11, UMI consensuses were aligned to TRA and TRB V and J templates and then assembled into clonotypes. Clonotypes were classified as expanded or contracted when called significant by both edgeR and NoisET, with noise models trained on biological replicates. For edgeR calls, the cutoffs were a false discovery rate-adjusted p below 0.01 and a log2 fold-change threshold of 1. PCA with hierarchical clustering of max-normalized trajectories of the 1000 most abundant clonotypes was used as exploratory dynamics analysis. The CD4 or CD8 phenotype of responding clones was assigned using the separately sequenced CD4+ and CD8+ repertoires. TCRdb ran its own pipeline on the public reads, namely fastp trimming at Q25 and MiXCR clone calling, and kept in-frame beta chains. Under each unique CDR3 protein, matching rows form one entry showing the most common genes and DNA. The V and J calls come from TCRdb's annotation, not from the publication. The sample table lists 450,000 or so distinct CDR3 sequences, 15% to 25% of them with a count of one. About 8.8% of the sample is in the top ten clones.

Reading from cysteine to phenylalanine, the CDR3 counts 14 amino acids. The read is trimmed to its CDR3 DNA, 42 bases read in frame from base 1. Trimming removed 2 bases from V and 8 bases from J; the gene matches leave 4 bases unexplained. In the germline V gene, CDR1 corresponds to MGHRA and CDR2 to YSYEKL. Broad study findings and their caveats: Some responding clones were detected in pre-infection memory, which suggested that pre-existing cross-reactive memory T cells had joined the SARS-CoV-2 response. From day 15 to 85, contracting clones showed balanced CD4/CD8 phenotypes, whereas a second wave of clones that expanded from day 15 to 37 leaned towards CD4+. Only a couple of mild cases were covered by the study, and larger cohorts that include severe cases with pre-infection samples were considered necessary. Contracting CD4+ clones were located mainly in the CM and EM memory subsets, whereas CD8+ clones were found to be enriched in EMRA. SARS-CoV-2 specificity was not confirmed for the second-wave clones peaking on day 37.

PBMCs were isolated by Ficoll-Paque density gradient centrifugation. About this clonotype itself: Its recognized antigen is unknown. Base qualities were left out, and no much larger clone turns up one base away.

The sequenced sample consisted of PBMCs or a T cell subset sorted from them (not recorded which). The source is an adult woman who had mild COVID-19 (a few samples of this study predate the infection). The sample titles of this study are shuffled in the database, so cell type and time point are left out; the donor was told from shared clones. The rearrangement combines TRBV4-1 with TRBJ1-1; TRBD1 matches 11 bases in the middle. The CDR3 protein: CASSQKGQGEEAFF. The nucleotide sequence reads TGCGCCAGCAGCCAAAAGGGACAGGGGGAAGAAGCTTTCTTT.